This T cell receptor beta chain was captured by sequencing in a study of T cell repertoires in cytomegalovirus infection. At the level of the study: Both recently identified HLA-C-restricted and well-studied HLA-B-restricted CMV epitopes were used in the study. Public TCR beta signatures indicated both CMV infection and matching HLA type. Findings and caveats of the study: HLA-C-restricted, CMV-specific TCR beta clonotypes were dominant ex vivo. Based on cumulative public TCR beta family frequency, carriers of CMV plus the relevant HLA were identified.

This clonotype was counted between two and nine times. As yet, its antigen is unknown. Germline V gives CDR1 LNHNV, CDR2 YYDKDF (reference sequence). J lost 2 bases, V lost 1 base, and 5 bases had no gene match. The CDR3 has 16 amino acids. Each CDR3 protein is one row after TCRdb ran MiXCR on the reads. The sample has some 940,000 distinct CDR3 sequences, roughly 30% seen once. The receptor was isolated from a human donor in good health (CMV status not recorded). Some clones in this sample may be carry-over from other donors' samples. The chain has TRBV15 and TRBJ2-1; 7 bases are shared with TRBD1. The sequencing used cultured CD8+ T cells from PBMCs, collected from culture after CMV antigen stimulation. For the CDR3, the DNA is TGTGCCACCAGCAGAGGATTAGGGACAGCCTACAATGAGCAGTTCTTC. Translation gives CATSRGLGTAYNEQFF.